The 28 T cell receptor beta chains listed next were all sequenced from one sample in a study of T-cell memory formation after mild COVID-19. TCRdb re-called the 5' RACE reads through MiXCR, storing one row per CDR3 protein. This repertoire shows around 300,000 distinct CDR3 sequences, roughly 21% found once; its top ten account for 20% to 25%. Sequenced sample: PBMCs or a T cell subset sorted from them (not recorded which). The receptors were sampled from a man aged 18-30 years who had mild COVID-19 (a few samples of this study predate the infection). Cell type and time point are not known.

The J gene is TRBJ1-5, the V gene TRBV28; tentative D call: TRBD1 (5 bases). The CDR3 is made up of 16 amino acids. Germline CDR1 and CDR2: MDHEN and SYDVKM. Between the trimmed V and J ends, which lost 7 bases and 3 bases, there was a span of 19 bases. CDR3 residues: CASIWGRAGANQPQHF. For the CDR3, the DNA is TGTGCCAGCATTTGGGGCAGGGCCGGGGCCAATCAGCCCCAGCATTTT. Full variable domain (rest looked up from reference TRBV28 and TRBJ1-5): DVKVTQSSRYLVKRTGEKVFLECVQDMDHENMFWYRQDPGLGLRLIYFSYDVKMKEKGDIPEGYSVSREKKERFSLILESASTNQTSMYLCASIWGRAGANQPQHFGDGTRLSIL.

This rearrangement joins TRBV4-3 to TRBJ1-6, with TRBD1 identical over 11 bases. This CDR3 has 17 amino acids. The germline V gene encodes CDR1 LGHNA and CDR2 YSLEER. V gave up 4 bases and J gave up 10 bases; unmatched junction bases: 12. The CDR3 DNA sequence: TGCGCCAGCAGCCCCTACTCCGGACAGGGGGCGCGATCACCCCTCCACTTT. Encoded protein: CASSPYSGQGARSPLHF.

This clonotype was recorded many times. This chain uses TRBV7-9 with TRBJ1-6; possibly TRBD1 for D (5 bases). CDR3 size: 15 residues. Germline CDR1 SEHNR, CDR2 FQNEAQ (reference sequence). The germline V and J ends were trimmed by 1 base and 5 bases, with 9 bases remaining between them. The CDR3 region is CASSLEGRDNSPLHF. CDR3 coding DNA: TGTGCCAGCAGCTTAGAGGGCAGGGATAATTCACCCCTCCACTTT. The entire variable domain, with the rest obtained from reference TRBV7-9 and TRBJ1-6, is as follows: DTGVSQNPRHKITKRGQNVTFRCDPISEHNRLYWYRQTLGQGPEFLTYFQNEAQLEKSRLLSDRFSAERPKGSFSTLEIQRTEQGDSAMYLCASSLEGRDNSPLHFGNGTRLTVT.

The rearrangement joins TRBV7-3 to TRBJ2-3, with 7 nucleotides matching TRBD2. This CDR3 comprises 15 residues. Germline lookup yields CDR1 SGHTA and CDR2 FQGTGA. The V gene end was trimmed by 5 bases and the J gene end by 1 base; junction bases not matched to a gene: 6. The CDR3 DNA follows: TGTGCCAGCAGCCATGGGAGGGTGGGCACAGATACGCAGTATTTT. Residues: CASSHGRVGTDTQYF.

This chain connects TRBV7-2 to TRBJ2-6; a possible D gene is TRBD1 (6 bases). Germline lookup yields CDR1 SGHTA and CDR2 FQGNSA. Trimming removed 5 bases at V and 4 bases at J, with 12 bases between. The CDR3 contains 15 residues. CDR3 loop: CASSIGTPGANVLTF. As DNA, the CDR3 is TGTGCCAGCAGCATCGGGACACCCGGGGCCAACGTCCTGACTTTC.

The chain couples TRBV7-9 to TRBJ2-5, with D tentatively TRBD2 (5 bases). The germline V gene encodes CDR1 SEHNR and CDR2 FQNEAQ (reference sequence). The CDR3 extends over 15 amino acids. Trimming took off 2 bases at V and 3 bases at J, with 13 bases between the two ends. The CDR3 nucleotides read TGTGCCAGCAGCTTACCAGGAGGTTGGGAAGAGACCCAGTACTTC. It specifies CASSLPGGWEETQYF. The full variable domain, completed using reference TRBV7-9 and TRBJ2-5, is DTGVSQNPRHKITKRGQNVTFRCDPISEHNRLYWYRQTLGQGPEFLTYFQNEAQLEKSRLLSDRFSAERPKGSFSTLEIQRTEQGDSAMYLCASSLPGGWEETQYFGPGTRLLVL.

V usage is TRBV5-1 and J usage is TRBJ2-7, with TRBD1 matching 7 bases. The junction had 11 bases not matched to a gene; V was cut back by 4 bases and J by 7 bases. Germline V gives CDR1 SGHRS, CDR2 YFSETQ. The CDR3 covers 14 residues. In DNA form, the CDR3 reads TGCGCCAGCAGCCCCGGTACAGGGGACCTTGAGCAGTACTTC. Its translation is CASSPGTGDLEQYF. Together with reference TRBV5-1 and TRBJ2-7, the CDR3 gives the full variable domain: KAGVTQTPRYLIKTRGQQVTLSCSPISGHRSVSWYQQTPGQGLQFLFEYFSETQRNKGNFPGRFSGRQFSNSRSEMNVSTLELGDSALYLCASSPGTGDLEQYFGPGTRLTVT.

With regard to this clonotype: A junction boundary mismatches the germline segment, possibly from a read error. The V call is TRBV20-1, the J call TRBJ1-2; D might be TRBD1 (5 bases). The CDR3 totals 16 residues. Germline V CDR1 and CDR2: DFQATT, SNEGSKA (reference sequence). CDR3 region: CSSRDLVGQGWYGYTF. The CDR3, as DNA: TGCAGTTCTAGAGATTTGGTAGGGCAGGGTTGGTATGGCTACACCTTC.

The V and J genes are TRBV4-3 and TRBJ2-2; possibly TRBD2 for D (5 bases). The V end was cut by 3 bases, the J end by 8 bases, with 16 bases between. The CDR3 loop spans 15 amino acids. In germline, CDR1 is LGHNA, CDR2 YSLEER. Here the CDR3 reads CASSHRELPGGELFF. CDR3 bases: TGCGCCAGCAGCCATCGAGAACTTCCGGGAGGGGAGCTGTTTTTT.

This sequence joins TRBV10-3 and TRBJ1-4; D gene unclear. The CDR3 totals 11 residues. V gave up 6 bases and J gave up 4 bases, with 3 bases separating them. Germline V gene sequence: CDR1 ENHRY, CDR2 SYGVKD. CDR3 DNA: TGTGCCATCAGCAATAATGAAAAACTGTTTTTT. It specifies CAISNNEKLFF.

This clonotype was counted ten times or more. V and J are TRBV7-9 and TRBJ1-4, with 8 bases that match TRBD1. The ends lost 6 bases at V and 5 bases at J; junction bases unmatched: 8. The CDR3 length is 15 residues. Germline V CDR1 and CDR2: SEHNR, FQNEAQ (reference sequence). The CDR3: CASSPQGARNEKLFF. CDR3 DNA sequence: TGTGCCAGCAGTCCTCAGGGGGCGAGAAATGAAAAACTGTTTTTT.

This clonotype has a handful of counts. The chain carries TRBV5-8 and TRBJ2-5, with 7 bases identical to TRBD2. Germline V CDR1 and CDR2: SGHTS, YDEGEE. Trimming took 4 bases from V and 2 from J; bases not matched to a gene: 8. This CDR3 comprises 15 residues. The CDR3 DNA follows: TGTGCCAGCAGCGAGGGGCTAGCGGATCAAGAGACCCAGTACTTC. This encodes CASSEGLADQETQYF.

This clonotype was found a few times. The gene calls are TRBV7-6 and TRBJ1-1; 7 bases align to TRBD1. After removal of 5 bases from V and 0 bases from J, the junction contained 6 bases not matched to a gene. CDR1 SGHVS and CDR2 FNYEAQ come from the germline V gene. The CDR3 sequence is 15 residues long. The CDR3 nucleotides read TGTGCCAGCAGCCGCGGGACAGAAATGAACACTGAAGCTTTCTTT. Its protein product is CASSRGTEMNTEAFF.

Worth noting for this clonotype: One junction end disagrees with the germline gene, perhaps due to a read error. The V gene is TRBV28, the J gene TRBJ2-7; 7 bases line up with TRBD1. In germline, CDR1 is MDHEN, CDR2 SYDVKM. The CDR3 is made up of 10 amino acids. In DNA form, the CDR3 reads TGTGCCAGCAGTCGGGACAGTTATGACTTC. It specifies CASSRDSYDF.

The V call is TRBV20-1, the J call TRBJ2-3, with 7 bases identical to TRBD1. This CDR3 region has 13 residues. Germline CDR1 is DFQATT and CDR2 is SNEGSKA (reference sequence). Trimming at V came to 4 bases and at J to 9 bases, leaving 10 bases not matched to a gene. The CDR3 reads CSATVGGLGTQYF. Written as DNA, the CDR3 is TGCAGTGCTACGGTAGGGGGCCTAGGAACGCAGTATTTT.

This clonotype was counted between two and nine times. The chain employs TRBV9 and TRBJ2-3; D remains unclear. Trimming took off 0 bases at V and 0 bases at J, with 2 bases between the two ends. CDR1 is SGDLS, CDR2 YYNGEE, per germline. This CDR3 is 13 amino acids long. CDR3 sequence: CASSVVSTDTQYF. As DNA, the CDR3 is TGTGCCAGCAGCGTAGTAAGCACAGATACGCAGTATTTT.

This clonotype qualifies as medium-sized. This chain connects TRBV11-2 to TRBJ2-1; D not resolved. Germline CDR1 is SGHAT and CDR2 is FQNNGV. Between the trimmed V and J ends, which lost 2 bases and 3 bases, there was a span of 14 bases. The CDR3 consists of 16 residues. Written as DNA, the CDR3 is TGTGCCAGCAGCTTATTGTCCCCGGAGTACTACAATGAGCAGTTCTTC. Its translation is CASSLLSPEYYNEQFF.

V and J are TRBV24-1 and TRBJ2-3; D not resolved. Germline lookup yields CDR1 KGHDR and CDR2 SFDVKD. The CDR3 extends over 14 amino acids. Trimming shortened V by 2 bases and J by 11 bases, and 16 bases separated the two germline ends. The CDR3, as DNA: TGTGCCACCAGTGATTCACTGGCCCAGGCTAAGCAGTATTTT. Translating gives CATSDSLAQAKQYF.

This clonotype was observed a few times. The rearrangement uses TRBV18 and TRBJ2-7, with unresolved D. The CDR3 is made up of 14 amino acids. The germline V and J ends were trimmed by 0 bases and 2 bases, with 8 bases remaining between them. Per germline, CDR1 KGHSH and CDR2 LQKENI. The CDR3: CASSPPPQPYEQYF. The DNA of the CDR3 is TGTGCCAGCTCACCACCGCCTCAACCCTACGAGCAGTACTTC.

The V and J genes are TRBV5-1 and TRBJ2-7; 7 bases are a match to TRBD1. This CDR3 has 15 residues. CDR1 SGHRS and CDR2 YFSETQ come from the germline V gene. Unmatched junction bases numbered 6, after V lost 0 bases and J lost 3 bases. CDR3 region: CASSLADREGYEQYF. CDR3 sequence (DNA): TGCGCCAGCAGCTTGGCAGACAGGGAAGGCTACGAGCAGTACTTC.

The chain joins TRBV7-2 to TRBJ2-3, with D uncertain. The CDR3 runs 15 residues. Trimming stripped 7 bases from V and 0 bases from J, with 14 bases between. The germline CDR1 and CDR2 sequences are SGHTA and FQGNSA. The CDR3 DNA is TGTGCCAGCATCTTCCAGCTATCTAGCACAGATACGCAGTATTTT. Its translation is CASIFQLSSTDTQYF.

This clonotype was observed a few times. The chain uses TRBV12-5 and TRBJ2-1, with 16 bases fitting TRBD2. Germline V gene sequence: CDR1 LGHNT, CDR2 FRNRAP. This CDR3 comprises 15 residues. The junction had 4 bases not matched to a gene; V was cut back by 2 bases and J by 12 bases. The CDR3 protein is CASGLLGLAGGRQFF. DNA of the CDR3: TGTGCTAGTGGTTTGCTGGGACTAGCGGGGGGGCGGCAGTTCTTC.

The chain carries TRBV15 and TRBJ2-3, with 7 positions matching TRBD2. Germline CDR1 and CDR2: LNHNV and YYDKDF (reference sequence). The V gene end was trimmed by 9 bases and the J gene end by 2 bases; junction bases not matched to a gene: 11. CDR3 length: 15 amino acids. The chain's CDR3 is CATSEGLPLTDTQYF. CDR3 coding DNA: TGTGCCACGTCCGAGGGACTACCGCTCACAGATACGCAGTATTTT.

The V call is TRBV9, the J call TRBJ1-1, with no clear D. This CDR3 comprises 17 residues. Germline-derived CDR1 and CDR2 are SGDLS and YYNGEE. V dropped 3 bases and J dropped 0 bases, with 18 bases sitting between them. In DNA, the CDR3 is TGTGCCAGCAGCGCGACCCCATGGACGGTCTTGAACACTGAAGCTTTCTTT. This encodes CASSATPWTVLNTEAFF.

The chain couples TRBV7-2 to TRBJ1-5; possible D gene TRBD1, 6 bases. The CDR3 has 16 residues. Trimming removed 1 base from V and 5 bases from J, with 15 bases in between. The germline gives CDR1 SGHTA, CDR2 FQGNSA. Here the CDR3 DNA reads TGTGCCAGCAGCTTAGAATCACAGGGTCATTATCAGCCCCAGCATTTT. Amino acids: CASSLESQGHYQPQHF. The full variable domain, completed using reference TRBV7-2 and TRBJ1-5, is GAGVSQSPSNKVTEKGKDVELRCDPISGHTALYWYRQSLGQGLEFLIYFQGNSAPDKSGLPSDRFSAERTGGSVSTLTIQRTQQEDSAVYLCASSLESQGHYQPQHFGDGTRLSIL.

The gene calls are TRBV5-1 and TRBJ2-6; 7 positions match TRBD2. There are 16 residues in the CDR3. The junction had 8 bases not matched to a gene; V was cut back by 4 bases and J by 4 bases. Germline loops: CDR1 SGHRS, CDR2 YFSETQ. CDR3 loop: CASSREAGSGANVLTF. DNA of the CDR3: TGCGCCAGCAGCCGGGAGGCAGGGAGCGGGGCCAACGTCCTGACTTTC. Full variable domain (rest looked up from reference TRBV5-1 and TRBJ2-6): KAGVTQTPRYLIKTRGQQVTLSCSPISGHRSVSWYQQTPGQGLQFLFEYFSETQRNKGNFPGRFSGRQFSNSRSEMNVSTLELGDSALYLCASSREAGSGANVLTFGAGSRLTVL.

This clonotype has more than one count but fewer than ten. The CDR3 does not end in the conserved phenylalanine or tryptophan, so this is likely a read error. The DNA is omitted, as the CDR3 cannot be located on it reliably, and the CDR3 follows TCRdb's listing. This chain uses TRBV20-1 with TRBJ2-7; TRBD1, the table's D call, was not compared with the DNA. CDR1 DFQATT and CDR2 SNEGSKA come from the germline V gene (reference sequence). The length of the CDR3 is 12 amino acids, counting both ends. CDR3: CSARSALGNRAA.

The chain joins TRBV28 to TRBJ2-3, with D uncertain. The CDR3 is made up of 13 amino acids. V was clipped by 1 base and J by 4 bases, with 6 bases between them. Looked up from germline, CDR1 is MDHEN and CDR2 is SYDVKM. This CDR3 reads CASSLSPPDTQYF. CDR3 DNA: TGTGCCAGCAGTTTATCCCCGCCAGATACGCAGTATTTT.